The rows below give T cell receptor beta chains drawn from one sample of a study of monozygotic twins with inflammatory bowel disease. TCRdb reanalyzed the 5' RACE reads, giving one entry per CDR3 protein sequence and no DNA. This listing includes some 160,000 distinct CDR3 sequences. Input material: blood. The receptors shown here come from a human donor with ulcerative colitis or Crohn's disease, or a healthy co-twin of an affected twin (not recorded which). Both conserved end residues are part of each CDR3. Fields, in order: V gene, J gene, CDR3 protein.

TRBV24-1	TRBJ2-5	CATSDFPGTGVRSQETQYF
TRBV29-1	TRBJ2-1	CSTLTSGTFHEQFF
TRBV5-1	TRBJ2-2	CASTVPSWGTGELFF
TRBV2	TRBJ2-1	CASTPWAGGRQFF
TRBV19	TRBJ2-1	CASSHGNEQFF
TRBV20-1	TRBJ1-2	CSLGDRPPNYGYTF
TRBV19	TRBJ1-5	CASSKQGSNQPQHF
TRBV19	TRBJ1-2	CATKDSLYGYTF
TRBV7-7	TRBJ2-7	CASSLGASGSYEQYF
TRBV14	TRBJ2-7	CASSPREGFNEQYF
TRBV20-1	TRBJ2-2	CSARERGARELFF
TRBV30	TRBJ2-1	CAWSHGLAGNEQFF
TRBV28	TRBJ2-3	CASMDSKVIGADTQYF
TRBV20-1	TRBJ2-7	CSATGGRYEQYF
TRBV11-2	TRBJ2-1	CASSLGGLAGNNEQFF
TRBV5-5	TRBJ2-4	CASSSNKMFKNIQYF
TRBV5-1	TRBJ1-2	CASSLRARSENYGYTF
TRBV2	TRBJ2-5	CASGRIGETQYF
TRBV6-2/TRBV6-3	TRBJ1-1	CASSFQTMNTKAFF
TRBV6-4	TRBJ2-1	CASSVSAGGGEQFF
TRBV2	TRBJ1-5	CASSESPRRNSNQPQHF
TRBV7-9	TRBJ1-2	CASSPQGIDGYTF